The clone carrying this T cell receptor beta chain was seen repeatedly, ten times or more. The sample is drawn from a study of T cells after yellow fever vaccination. A process of 5'RACE template switching, which added a universal primer site and UMIs, was used to make TCR cDNA. A single record per CDR3 protein comes from TCRdb applying MiXCR to the 5' RACE reads. Among about 330,000 distinct CDR3 sequences listed, 4.1% were seen once. The CDR3 consists of 16 residues. V trimming: 5 bases; J trimming: 2 bases; junction bases outside the gene matches: 6. CDR1 is SGHTA, CDR2 FQGNSA, per germline. This specimen consisted of PBMCs, obtained 5 days after the yellow fever booster vaccination. The chain couples TRBV7-2 to TRBJ2-2, with TRBD2 identical over 9 bases. The sequence was collected from a man between 18 and 29 years old who received the YFV17D yellow fever vaccine. The CDR3 sequence is CASSPSSGTNTGELFF. The CDR3 nucleotides read TGTGCCAGCAGCCCTTCTAGCGGGACCAACACCGGGGAGCTGTTTTTT.